This T cell receptor (beta chain) was obtained from a study of T cell changes during pregnancy in multiple sclerosis. In this sample, this clone turned up once. This CDR3 is also generated by other DNA sequences in the sample. The assay was immunoSEQ multiplex PCR, and TCRdb's table has in-frame clones only and misses some. This sample yields 80,000 or so clones, of which approximately 95% are seen a single time; about 1% belongs to the top ten. Germline V lookup: CDR1 SGHVS, CDR2 FQNEAQ. V trimming: 1 base; J trimming: 5 bases; junction bases outside the gene matches: 2. CDR3 size: 13 residues. The source material was peripheral blood, sampled in the second trimester of pregnancy. The chain combines TRBV7-8 with TRBJ2-7, with 7 bases aligning to TRBD1. This TCR was sampled from a female donor in good health, enrolled as a control in a pregnancy study. CDR3: CASSLGQGDEQYF. The CDR3 DNA reads TGTGCCAGCAGCTTAGGGCAGGGGGACGAGCAGTACTTC.